This TCR beta chain comes out of a study of CD8+CD57+ T cells in acquired aplastic anemia. Study observations and caveats: Patients and controls were found to share around 30 CD8+ CDR3 sequences.

About this clonotype itself: Antigen unknown.

Germline CDR1 reads MGHDK; CDR2 reads SYGVNS. V was shortened by 4 bases and J by 8 bases, with 18 bases between the two germline ends. The CDR3 is 15 amino acids. The template for TCR beta VDJ and CDR3 sequence profiling was genomic DNA. One entry per CDR3 protein results from TCRdb running MiXCR on the reads. The sample yields 150,000 or so distinct CDR3 sequences, more than 45% seen once. All patients picked for sequencing had shown, by flow cytometry, an expansion of CD8+CD57+ cells. The sample taken for sequencing was sorted CD4+, CD8+, or CD8+CD57+ T cells (not recorded which) from PBMCs. This chain joins TRBV25-1 and TRBJ2-1; the D gene could be TRBD1 or TRBD2 (5 bases each). The clonotype comes from a human donor with aplastic anemia. CDR3 residues: CASSASGTPGDEQFF. In DNA form, the CDR3 reads TGTGCCAGCAGTGCATCCGGGACGCCTGGAGATGAGCAGTTCTTC.